A single sample gave rise to the 19 T cell receptor beta chains below, sequenced in a study of blood T cell repertoires in COVID-19. The repertoire was sequenced with immunoSEQ multiplex PCR; TCRdb's copy has only in-frame clones and lacks some. This table has 150,000 to 200,000 clones, 90% to 95% appearing once. The source material was peripheral blood. These receptors were taken from a woman aged 45-65 years with acute or convalescent COVID-19.

The rearrangement links TRBV29-1 to TRBJ2-3; 7 bases agree with TRBD2. The junction had 5 bases not matched to a gene; V was cut back by 4 bases and J by 1 base. CDR3 length: 14 residues. Germline loops: CDR1 SQVTM, CDR2 ANQGSEA. The CDR3 DNA reads TGCAGCGTTGTTGGGGGGGGAGGCACAGATACGCAGTATTTT. Its protein product is CSVVGGGGTDTQYF.

The rearrangement uses TRBV10-2 and TRBJ1-4, with 9 bases lining up with TRBD1. With V trimmed by 8 bases and J by 8 bases, 6 bases remained unmatched. In germline, CDR1 is WSHSY, CDR2 SAAADI. The CDR3 totals 13 residues. The DNA of the CDR3 is TGCGCCAGCTCGGACAGGGGCGGAGAAAAACTGTTTTTT. Its translation: CASSDRGGEKLFF.

CDR3 sequence reads: CASSLAGSTGYTF. The CDR3 DNA reads TGTGCCAGCAGCTTAGCGGGCTCCACGGGCTACACCTTC. V gene TRBV7-9 combines with J gene TRBJ1-2; the D is unclear. Germline V gene data show CDR1 as SEHNR and CDR2 as FQNEAQ (reference sequence). The CDR3 has 13 residues. The germline V and J ends were trimmed by 0 bases and 8 bases, with 10 bases remaining between them.

V gene TRBV21-1 combines with J gene TRBJ2-6; TRBD1 is taken as the D call from the table, unchecked against the DNA. TRBV21-1 is classified as a pseudogene. The CDR3 contains 18 residues. CDR3 sequence: CASSPRQGARSGANVLTF. DNA of the CDR3: TGTGCCAGCAGCCCACGACAGGGGGCGCGTTCTGGGGCCAACGTCCTGACTTTC.

This clone was seen just once. The gene calls are TRBV19 and TRBJ2-3; D perhaps matches TRBD1 (6 bases). The germline V gene encodes CDR1 LNHDA and CDR2 SQIVND (reference sequence). Trimming cost V 7 bases and J 6 bases, with 17 bases left between them. CDR3 size: 14 residues. CDR3 bases: TGTGCCAGTAAACGGGACACCAAGACGGATACGCAGTATTTT. Its translation: CASKRDTKTDTQYF. Together with reference TRBV19 and TRBJ2-3, the CDR3 gives the full variable domain: DGGITQSPKYLFRKEGQNVTLSCEQNLNHDAMYWYRQDPGQGLRLIYYSQIVNDFQKGDIAEGYSVSREKKESFPLTVTSAQKNPTAFYLCASKRDTKTDTQYFGPGTRLTVL.

V is TRBV6-5 and J is TRBJ1-4; 7 nucleotides agree with TRBD1. This CDR3 has 12 residues. Germline V gene lookup returns CDR1 MNHEY and CDR2 SVGAGI. The J segment lost 10 bases and the V segment lost 8 bases, leaving 7 bases of the junction unmatched. The CDR3 protein is CASGFTGVKLFF. The CDR3 coding sequence is TGTGCCAGCGGATTCACAGGGGTAAAACTGTTTTTT.

The chain joins TRBV5-4 to TRBJ2-5, with D perhaps TRBD1 (5 bases). Looked up from germline, CDR1 is SGHNT and CDR2 is YYREEE (reference sequence). V was shortened by 5 bases and J by 3 bases, with 8 bases between the two germline ends. CDR3 length equals 12 residues. CDR3 DNA: TGTGCCAGCAGTCCGACAGAAGAGACCCAGTACTTC. Translating it yields CASSPTEETQYF.

The genes are TRBV18 and TRBJ1-2; perhaps TRBD1 as D (5 bases). The CDR3 is 16 residues long. Trimming removed 0 bases from V and 8 bases from J, with 19 bases in between. Germline CDR1 reads KGHSH; CDR2 reads LQKENI. This CDR3 is CASSPPGLPSGRGYTF. The CDR3 DNA sequence: TGTGCCAGCTCACCACCGGGACTGCCTTCGGGGCGCGGCTACACCTTC. Complete variable domain (other parts from reference TRBV18 and TRBJ1-2): NAGVMQNPRHLVRRRGQEARLRCSPMKGHSHVYWYRQLPEEGLKFMVYLQKENIIDESGMPKERFSAEFPKEGPSILRIQQVVRGDSAAYFCASSPPGLPSGRGYTFGSGTRLTVV.

The chain employs TRBV4-1 and TRBJ2-1; 12 nucleotides line up with TRBD2. Unmatched junction bases numbered 6, after V lost 2 bases and J lost 7 bases. CDR1 is MGHRA and CDR2 is YSYEKL in the germline V gene. The CDR3 runs to 16 residues. The CDR3 nucleotides read TGCGCCAGCAGCCAACCGACTAGCGGGAGTGGTAATGAGCAGTTCTTC. It yields the protein CASSQPTSGSGNEQFF.

The sample holds one count of this clone. The V call is TRBV5-1, the J call TRBJ2-3; possibly TRBD1 for D (6 bases). The germline V gene has CDR1 SGHRS and CDR2 YFSETQ. V lost 4 bases and J 0 bases, leaving 12 bases between the germline ends. The CDR3 has 15 amino acids. CDR3 in DNA: TGCGCCAGCAGCGCCCAGGGGAGTAGCACAGATACGCAGTATTTT. Protein product: CASSAQGSSTDTQYF.

The genes are TRBV7-8 and TRBJ2-7; a possible D gene is TRBD1 (5 bases). V shed 5 bases and J shed 8 bases, with 22 bases lying between them. CDR1 SGHVS and CDR2 FQNEAQ come from the germline V gene. The CDR3 loop spans 15 amino acids. CDR3: CASSLSMGQAEQQYF. DNA for the CDR3: TGTGCCAGCAGCCTAAGCATGGGGCAGGCCGAACAGCAGTACTTC.

The chain combines TRBV10-3 with TRBJ2-2; D unresolved. The CDR3 consists of 13 residues. Germline lookup yields CDR1 ENHRY and CDR2 SYGVKD. With 7 bases removed from V and 3 bases from J, the gap between germline ends came to 9 bases. The CDR3 sequence is CAITMTYTGELFF. CDR3 nucleotides: TGTGCCATCACCATGACTTACACCGGGGAGCTGTTTTTT.

The rearrangement uses TRBV4-1 and TRBJ2-7, with TRBD2 matching over 9 bases. The junction had 6 bases not matched to a gene; V was cut back by 1 base and J by 2 bases. The CDR3 has 16 amino acids. Germline CDR1 MGHRA, CDR2 YSYEKL. The CDR3 region is CASSQVLSGGAYEQYF. The CDR3 DNA sequence: TGCGCCAGCAGCCAAGTTCTTAGCGGGGGCGCCTACGAGCAGTACTTC.

This chain uses TRBV19 with TRBJ1-1, with TRBD1 matching 9 bases. J lost 7 bases, V lost 5 bases, and 8 bases had no gene match. CDR1 LNHDA and CDR2 SQIVND come from the germline V gene (reference sequence). This CDR3 has 14 amino acids. The CDR3 DNA sequence: TGTGCCAGTAGTTACTCCGGGACAGGGTATGAAGCTTTCTTT. Protein sequence: CASSYSGTGYEAFF.

The chain has TRBV30 and TRBJ2-2, with 10 bases aligning to TRBD1. V trimming: 5 bases; J trimming: 3 bases; junction bases outside the gene matches: 3. CDR1 and CDR2 (germline): GTSNPN, SVGIG (reference sequence). CDR3 length: 14 residues. The chain's CDR3 is CAWDRGRDTGELFF. CDR3 nucleotides: TGTGCCTGGGACAGGGGGCGCGACACCGGGGAGCTGTTTTTT.

The V and J genes are TRBV9 and TRBJ2-2; D remains unclear. The CDR3 has 14 residues. CDR1 SGDLS and CDR2 YYNGEE come from the germline V gene. V gave up 1 base and J gave up 2 bases, with 6 bases separating them. In DNA, the CDR3 is TGTGCCAGCAGCGTACAGGTTAACACCGGGGAGCTGTTTTTT. It is translated as CASSVQVNTGELFF.

The V call is TRBV18, the J call TRBJ2-1, with 10 positions matching TRBD1. CDR3 length: 16 amino acids. Germline CDR1 and CDR2: KGHSH and LQKENI. V gave up 3 bases and J gave up 3 bases; unmatched junction bases: 5. The chain's CDR3 is CASSPMGQGYYNEQFF. CDR3 bases: TGTGCCAGCTCACCCATGGGACAGGGGTACTACAATGAGCAGTTCTTC.

V gene TRBV6-1 combines with J gene TRBJ1-1, with D perhaps matching TRBD1 (5 bases). The CDR3 runs 14 residues. Germline V CDR1 and CDR2: MNHNS, SASEGT. Between the trimmed V and J ends, which lost 3 bases and 2 bases, there was a span of 10 bases. CDR3 residues: CASSETGGNTEAFF. In nucleotides, the CDR3 is TGTGCCAGCAGTGAGACCGGGGGTAACACTGAAGCTTTCTTT.

The chain combines TRBV4-1 with TRBJ1-5; D perhaps matches TRBD1 (6 bases). The CDR3 has 16 residues. With 0 bases removed from V and 4 bases from J, the gap between germline ends came to 13 bases. Germline loops: CDR1 MGHRA, CDR2 YSYEKL. The CDR3 region has the DNA TGCGCCAGCAGCCAAGATTTAGGGACAAGAAATCAGCCCCAGCATTTT. Its protein product is CASSQDLGTRNQPQHF.